These 10 T cell receptor beta chains were sequenced from one sample in a study of PD-1 blockade in classical Hodgkin lymphoma. Time point noted: newly diagnosed, previously untreated cHL patient sample. Sequencing used immunoSEQ multiplex PCR; TCRdb keeps in-frame clones, though not all of them. The table includes more than 20,000 clones, around 94% detected once. Sequencing input: peripheral blood mononuclear cells (PBMCs). These TCRs come from a human donor with classical Hodgkin lymphoma.

The chain links TRBV4-3 to TRBJ2-5; TRBD1 agrees at 8 bases. Trimming cost V 4 bases and J 7 bases; bases outside gene matches: 14. CDR1 LGHNA and CDR2 YSLEER come from the germline V gene. The CDR3 totals 16 residues. CDR3 nucleotides: TGCGCCAGCAGCCCCTACTTAGGACAGGGTTGGGTGACCCAGTACTTC. Protein sequence: CASSPYLGQGWVTQYF.

The chain recombines TRBV10-2 with TRBJ2-4, with TRBD2 identical over 14 bases. V was pared by 6 bases and J by 6 bases, with 10 bases of the junction left unmatched. CDR3 size: 17 residues. From germline, CDR1 is WSHSY and CDR2 SAAADI. This chain's CDR3 is CASRGTSGGQGGNIQYF. The CDR3 nucleotides read TGCGCCAGCAGGGGGACTAGCGGGGGACAGGGGGGAAACATTCAGTACTTC.

This rearrangement joins TRBV27 to TRBJ2-1, with D possibly being TRBD2 (6 bases). The CDR3 covers 16 residues. From germline, CDR1 is MNHEY and CDR2 SMNVEV (reference sequence). V dropped 5 bases and J dropped 0 bases, with 14 bases sitting between them. This chain's CDR3 is CASSAYGTLSYNEQFF. The DNA of the CDR3 is TGTGCCAGCAGTGCCTACGGGACTCTCTCCTACAATGAGCAGTTCTTC.

The genes are TRBV7-8 and TRBJ2-2; TRBD2 is a possible D gene (6 bases). V lost 1 base and J 5 bases, leaving 17 bases between the germline ends. This CDR3 is built from 17 residues. Per germline, CDR1 SGHVS and CDR2 FQNEAQ. CDR3 sequence (DNA): TGTGCCAGCAGCTTAGAGGAGGGAGTAAGGAAGACCGGGGAGCTGTTTTTT. Its protein is CASSLEEGVRKTGELFF.

The chain joins TRBV5-4 to TRBJ2-1, with D perhaps TRBD2 (5 bases). Trimming shortened V by 2 bases and J by 1 base, and 16 bases separated the two germline ends. The CDR3 runs to 17 residues. From germline, CDR1 is SGHNT and CDR2 YYREEE (reference sequence). The CDR3 DNA follows: TGTGCCAGCAGCTTTCCGAGGGCCGGTGGTTCCTACAATGAGCAGTTCTTC. The encoded protein is CASSFPRAGGSYNEQFF.

The rearrangement uses TRBV7-9 and TRBJ2-5; D remains ambiguous. This CDR3 has 13 residues. Germline V lookup: CDR1 SEHNR, CDR2 FQNEAQ (reference sequence). Trimming stripped 5 bases from V and 5 bases from J, with 12 bases between. CDR3 in amino acids: CASSPHSTETQYF. Written as DNA, the CDR3 is TGTGCCAGCAGCCCCCACTCAACGGAGACCCAGTACTTC.

The chain couples TRBV5-1 to TRBJ1-3, with 9 bases identical to TRBD1. The length of the CDR3 is 15 residues. The V gene's germline CDR1 is SGHRS and CDR2 YFSETQ. Trimming removed 2 bases from V and 4 bases from J; junction bases left unmatched: 4. The CDR3 loop reads CASSFTGGFGNTIYF. DNA of the CDR3: TGCGCCAGCAGCTTTACAGGGGGCTTCGGAAACACCATATATTTT.

This sequence joins TRBV9 and TRBJ2-3, with D perhaps being TRBD1 or TRBD2 (5 bases each). The CDR3 contains 17 residues. Deletions cut 0 bases from V and 1 base from J, with 15 bases between. Germline values: CDR1 SGDLS, CDR2 YYNGEE. The CDR3: CASSVEGPIRGTDTQYF. CDR3 coding DNA: TGTGCCAGCAGCGTAGAGGGACCCATAAGGGGCACAGATACGCAGTATTTT.

The chain recombines TRBV27 with TRBJ2-7; D is undetermined. The length of the CDR3 is 13 residues. The germline V gene has CDR1 MNHEY and CDR2 SMNVEV (reference sequence). Trimming shortened V by 4 bases and J by 0 bases, and 7 bases separated the two germline ends. The CDR3 bases are TGTGCCAGCAGTTGGGCCAGCTCCTACGAGCAGTACTTC. Translating gives CASSWASSYEQYF.

This clone appeared once. A read error may account for a junction end that differs from germline. This specimen includes other DNA sequences encoding the same CDR3. This chain links TRBV28 with TRBJ2-7; the match to TRBD1 covers 10 bases. CDR1 MDHEN and CDR2 SYDVKM come from the germline V gene. CDR3 size: 15 residues. CDR3 nucleotide sequence: TGTGCTAGCAGTTGGATCCGGGACAGGGGAGGAGAGCAGTACTTC. It is translated as CASSWIRDRGGEQYF.